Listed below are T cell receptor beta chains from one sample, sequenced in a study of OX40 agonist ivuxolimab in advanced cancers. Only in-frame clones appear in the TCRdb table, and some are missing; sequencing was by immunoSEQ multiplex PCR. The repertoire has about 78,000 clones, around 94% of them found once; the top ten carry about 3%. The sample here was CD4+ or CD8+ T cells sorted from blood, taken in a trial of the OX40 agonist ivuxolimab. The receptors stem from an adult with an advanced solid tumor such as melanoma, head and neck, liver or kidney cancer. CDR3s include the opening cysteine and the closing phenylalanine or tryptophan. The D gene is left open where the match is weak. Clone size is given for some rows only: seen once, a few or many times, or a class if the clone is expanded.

CDR3: CATSRARGQDGYTF
DNA: TGTGCCACCAGCAGAGCCCGGGGACAGGATGGCTACACCTTC
length: 14
V: TRBV15
J: TRBJ1-2
size: NA
D: TRBD1

CDR3: CAWNVAGTGGYEQYF
DNA: TGTGCCTGGAACGTAGCCGGGACAGGAGGCTACGAGCAGTACTTC
length: 15
V: TRBV30
J: TRBJ2-7
size: NA
D: TRBD1

CDR3: CASSSYQRNSYEQYF
DNA: TGTGCCAGCAGTAGCTATCAGCGGAACTCCTACGAGCAGTACTTC
length: 15
V: TRBV6-5
J: TRBJ2-7
size: NA
D: NA

CDR3: CASSDSGWEKLFF
DNA: TGTGCCAGCAGTGACTCCGGGTGGGAAAAACTGTTTTTT
length: 13
V: TRBV6-1
J: TRBJ1-4
size: NA
D: NA

CDR3: CASSQEWGYEQYF
DNA: TGTGCCAGCAGCCAAGAATGGGGCTACGAGCAGTACTTC
length: 13
V: TRBV4-2
J: TRBJ2-7
size: NA
D: NA

CDR3: CASSGQAPSYEQYF
DNA: TGTGCCAGCAGTGGACAGGCGCCTTCCTACGAGCAGTACTTC
length: 14
V: TRBV28
J: TRBJ2-7
size: NA
D: TRBD1

CDR3: CASSFRRVGPLRYEQYF
DNA: TGTGCCAGCAGCTTCCGACGGGTAGGACCCCTCCGGTACGAGCAGTACTTC
length: 17
V: TRBV14
J: TRBJ2-7
size: NA
D: NA

CDR3: CASSSRPEAYEQYF
DNA: TGTGCCAGCAGTTCCAGGCCAGAGGCCTACGAGCAGTACTTC
length: 14
V: TRBV2
J: TRBJ2-7
size: once
D: NA

CDR3: CASSYGTGNQETQYF
DNA: TGTGCCAGCTCGTACGGGACAGGGAACCAAGAGACCCAGTACTTC
length: 15
V: TRBV18
J: TRBJ2-5
size: once
D: TRBD1

CDR3: CASSPEIAGANEQYF
DNA: TGTGCCAGCAGCCCAGAAATAGCGGGAGCCAACGAGCAGTACTTC
length: 15
V: TRBV11-2
J: TRBJ2-7
size: NA
D: TRBD2

CDR3: CASRARAGPGELFF
DNA: TGTGCCAGTAGGGCAAGAGCGGGGCCCGGGGAGCTGTTTTTT
length: 14
V: TRBV19
J: TRBJ2-2
size: once
D: TRBD2

CDR3: CASSDERGVSYEQYF
DNA: TGTGCCAGCAGTGATGAGCGGGGGGTCTCCTACGAGCAGTACTTC
length: 15
V: TRBV2
J: TRBJ2-7
size: NA
D: TRBD2

CDR3: CASSPMTHPGQYF
DNA: TGCGCCAGCAGCCCGATGACTCATCCGGGCCAGTACTTC
length: 13
V: TRBV5-1
J: TRBJ2-5
size: few
D: NA

CDR3: CASSSPRGAAKPGTQYF
DNA: TGTGCCAGCAGTTCCCCGCGGGGGGCGGCCAAACCAGGGACCCAGTACTTC
length: 17
V: TRBV28
J: TRBJ2-5
size: NA
D: TRBD2

CDR3: CASSNRVLVEAFF
DNA: TGTGCCAGCAGTAACCGGGTCCTAGTCGAAGCTTTCTTT
length: 13
V: TRBV6-5
J: TRBJ1-1
size: NA
D: NA

CDR3: CASSSEGNTGELFF
DNA: TGCGCCAGCAGCTCCGAGGGGAACACCGGGGAGCTGTTTTTT
length: 14
V: TRBV5-1
J: TRBJ2-2
size: NA
D: NA

CDR3: CASSLRFGGQGYEQYF
DNA: TGTGCCAGCAGCTTAAGGTTTGGGGGACAGGGCTACGAGCAGTACTTC
length: 16
V: TRBV7-2
J: TRBJ2-7
size: NA
D: TRBD1

CDR3: CATSRDRTSTDTQYF
DNA: TGTGCCACCAGCAGAGATAGAACGAGCACAGATACGCAGTATTTT
length: 15
V: TRBV15
J: TRBJ2-3
size: once
D: NA

CDR3: CASRDLGRVSDEQYF
DNA: TGTGCCAGCCGGGACTTAGGAAGGGTGTCGGACGAGCAGTACTTC
length: 15
V: TRBV6-1
J: TRBJ2-7
size: once
D: NA

CDR3: CASSLDSNQPQHF
DNA: TGTGCCAGCAGCTTGGACAGCAATCAGCCCCAGCATTTT
length: 13
V: TRBV5-4
J: TRBJ1-5
size: NA
D: NA

CDR3: CASSYLETQYF
DNA: TGTGCCAGCAGTTATTTGGAGACCCAGTACTTC
length: 11
V: TRBV6-1
J: TRBJ2-5
size: once
D: NA

CDR3: CASSPAQEGQAFF
DNA: TGTGCCAGCAGCCCAGCCCAGGAGGGGCAAGCTTTCTTT
length: 13
V: TRBV7-9
J: TRBJ1-1
size: NA
D: NA

CDR3: CASSPGGDYGYTF
DNA: TGCGCCAGCAGCCCTGGGGGAGACTATGGCTACACCTTC
length: 13
V: TRBV5-1
J: TRBJ1-2
size: NA
D: NA

CDR3: CASSRTWGQETQYF
DNA: TGTGCCAGCAGTAGGACCTGGGGCCAAGAGACCCAGTACTTC
length: 14
V: TRBV2
J: TRBJ2-5
size: NA
D: NA

CDR3: CASSLGGRWDEKLFF
DNA: TGTGCCAGCAGCTTAGGTGGAAGATGGGATGAAAAACTGTTTTTT
length: 15
V: TRBV7-2
J: TRBJ1-4
size: NA
D: NA

CDR3: CASSQRREGAGYTF
DNA: TGTGCCAGCAGCCAACGAAGGGAGGGTGCTGGCTACACCTTC
length: 14
V: TRBV4-2
J: TRBJ1-2
size: NA
D: NA

CDR3: CASSIEAGGSPYNEQFF
DNA: TGTGCCAGTAGTATAGAGGCGGGGGGGTCTCCCTACAATGAGCAGTTCTTC
length: 17
V: TRBV19
J: TRBJ2-1
size: NA
D: TRBD2

CDR3: CASSRLVRVEAFF
DNA: TGTGCCAGCAGCCGCCTGGTCAGGGTTGAAGCTTTCTTT
length: 13
V: TRBV11-2
J: TRBJ1-1
size: NA
D: NA

CDR3: CASRGVRRTSTEAFF
DNA: TGTGCCAGCAGGGGGGTCCGACGGACGAGCACTGAAGCTTTCTTT
length: 15
V: TRBV2
J: TRBJ1-1
size: NA
D: NA

CDR3: CSVGDRGGETQYF
DNA: TGCAGCGTTGGAGACAGGGGAGGGGAGACCCAGTACTTC
length: 13
V: TRBV29-1
J: TRBJ2-5
size: once
D: NA

CDR3: CASSLSDTVNTEAFF
DNA: TGTGCCAGCAGTTTATCGGACACGGTCAACACTGAAGCTTTCTTT
length: 15
V: TRBV6-5
J: TRBJ1-1
size: NA
D: NA

CDR3: CASTWQRDSGANVLTF
DNA: TGTGCCAGCACCTGGCAGAGGGACTCTGGGGCCAACGTCCTGACTTTC
length: 16
V: TRBV5-4
J: TRBJ2-6
size: NA
D: NA

CDR3: CASNFPGGASEAFF
DNA: TGTGCCAGCAACTTCCCTGGGGGGGCCTCTGAAGCTTTCTTT
length: 14
V: TRBV2
J: TRBJ1-1
size: NA
D: NA

CDR3: CASSLTGEASPLHF
DNA: TGTGCCAGCAGTTTGACAGGGGAGGCTTCACCCCTCCACTTT
length: 14
V: TRBV27
J: TRBJ1-6
size: NA
D: TRBD1

CDR3: CASSLRTANTEAFF
DNA: TGTGCCAGTAGTTTAAGGACAGCGAACACTGAAGCTTTCTTT
length: 14
V: TRBV19
J: TRBJ1-1
size: NA
D: NA

CDR3: CAYISGGAYTYEQYF
DNA: TGTGCCTACATTAGCGGGGGGGCCTACACCTACGAGCAGTACTTC
length: 15
V: TRBV30
J: TRBJ2-7
size: NA
D: TRBD2

CDR3: CASSFSDGIETQYF
DNA: TGCGCCAGCAGCTTTTCGGACGGGATAGAGACCCAGTACTTC
length: 14
V: TRBV5-1
J: TRBJ2-5
size: once
D: NA

CDR3: CASSFTNEKLFF
DNA: TGTGCCAGCAGCTTCACAAATGAAAAACTGTTTTTT
length: 12
V: TRBV7-9
J: TRBJ1-4
size: once
D: NA

CDR3: CASSRDRINTEAFF
DNA: TGTGCCAGCAGTCGGGACAGGATCAACACTGAAGCTTTCTTT
length: 14
V: TRBV6-1
J: TRBJ1-1
size: NA
D: TRBD1

CDR3: CASSVGSPINEKLFF
DNA: TGTGCCAGCAGTGTAGGCAGTCCTATTAATGAAAAACTGTTTTTT
length: 15
V: TRBV2
J: TRBJ1-4
size: NA
D: NA

CDR3: CAWSVDYGYTF
DNA: TGTGCCTGGAGTGTCGACTATGGCTACACCTTC
length: 11
V: TRBV30
J: TRBJ1-2
size: NA
D: NA

CDR3: CASSSGTPYNEQFF
DNA: TGTGCCAGCAGCTCCGGGACACCCTACAATGAGCAGTTCTTC
length: 14
V: TRBV7-2
J: TRBJ2-1
size: once
D: NA

CDR3: CASSLVPALTYEQYF
DNA: TGTGCCAGCAGCTTAGTGCCGGCTTTAACCTACGAGCAGTACTTC
length: 15
V: TRBV11-2
J: TRBJ2-7
size: NA
D: NA

CDR3: CASSQRLAGEGETQYF
DNA: TGCGCCAGCAGCCAACGACTAGCGGGGGAAGGAGAGACCCAGTACTTC
length: 16
V: TRBV4-1
J: TRBJ2-5
size: NA
D: TRBD2

CDR3: CASSLDGPMREQYF
DNA: TGTGCCAGCAGCTTGGACGGACCGATGAGGGAGCAGTACTTC
length: 14
V: TRBV7-9
J: TRBJ2-7
size: NA
D: NA

CDR3: CASSPPGDAEKLFF
DNA: TGTGCCAGCTCCCCCCCCGGGGATGCTGAAAAACTGTTTTTT
length: 14
V: TRBV18
J: TRBJ1-4
size: once
D: NA

CDR3: CASSVGDNTEAFF
DNA: TGTGCCAGCAGTGTAGGGGACAACACTGAAGCTTTCTTT
length: 13
V: TRBV6-1
J: TRBJ1-1
size: few
D: NA